Below are 23 T cell receptor beta chains sequenced from a single sample in a study of tumor-infiltrating lymphocytes in primary liver carcinoma. TCR beta cDNA was reverse-transcribed from about 500 ng of total RNA. The reaction used a constant-region primer and ProtoScript II reverse transcriptase. Generation of the TCR beta libraries relied on three nested multiplex PCR rounds using slightly modified ARM-PCR. TRBV1-TRBV30 forward and Cbeta reverse primers drove the first two roughly 10-cycle rounds. Via MiXCR, TCRdb re-called the multiplex PCR reads, giving one row per CDR3 protein. The repertoire holds 250,000 to 400,000 distinct CDR3 sequences, with approximately 60% as singletons. Germline DNA was also extracted, and blood RNA derived from unsorted whole blood. Sequencing was performed on peripheral blood. These receptors all stem from a man between 40 and 49 years old with primary liver carcinoma and hepatitis B virus infection.

About this clonotype: A junction end diverges from the germline sequence, so it may reflect a read error. This sequence joins TRBV10-3 and TRBJ2-7, with TRBD2 matching 7 bases. The CDR3 extends over 13 amino acids. In germline, CDR1 is ENHRY, CDR2 SYGVKD. Written as DNA, the CDR3 is TGTGTCATCGGTGAGTCGCGGGAGCGCGAGCAGTACTTC. This encodes CVIGESREREQYF.

Turning to this clonotype: This clone may be a read error of a much larger clone one base away. The chain links TRBV28 to TRBJ2-3; D gene unclear. Germline loops: CDR1 MDHEN, CDR2 SYDVKM. The CDR3 extends over 15 amino acids. This CDR3 is CASSRLPQSKDTQYF. The CDR3 coding sequence is TGTGCCAGCAGTCGCCTCCCGCAAAGCAAAGATACGCAGTATTTT.

This clonotype was observed a single time. The CDR3 carries no conserved terminal phenylalanine or tryptophan, so it likely arises from a read error. The chain combines TRBV6-1 with TRBJ2-1; 11 bases are shared with TRBD2. The CDR3 runs to 17 residues. Unmatched junction bases numbered 11, after V lost 6 bases and J lost 4 bases. Per the germline V gene, CDR1 is MNHNS and CDR2 is SASEGT. The CDR3 coding sequence is TGTGCCAGCAGCCGGACTAGCGGGCCGACTACATACAATGAGCAGTTCCTC. Its translation is CASSRTSGPTTYNEQFL.

The sample holds many counts of this clonotype. The CDR3 DNA is TGTGCCAGCAGCGGAGGGACATTCAATGAGCAGTTCTTC. It specifies CASSGGTFNEQFF. V is TRBV6-1 and J is TRBJ2-1, with D possibly being TRBD1 or TRBD2 (6 bases each). The ends were cut back, 6 bases at V and 6 bases at J, with 12 bases in the middle. CDR1 is MNHNS and CDR2 is SASEGT in the germline V gene. This CDR3 has 13 amino acids.

A note on this clonotype: At one end, the junction sequence differs from germline, possibly due to a read error. The rearrangement links TRBV29-1 to TRBJ2-1; TRBD2 agrees at 8 bases. The CDR3 spans 13 residues. CDR1 SQVTM and CDR2 ANQGSEA come from the germline V gene. In DNA, the CDR3 is TGCAGCGTTGAAGGGCTAGCGGGCGATGAACAGCTCTTC. Translation gives CSVEGLAGDEQLF.

Regarding this clonotype: Germline and junction disagree at one end, which may indicate a read error. The gene calls are TRBV4-3 and TRBJ2-2, with 8 bases that match TRBD1. The CDR3 consists of 17 residues. Germline CDR1 and CDR2: LGHNA and YSLEER. The CDR3 DNA is TGCGCCAGCAGTCAAGATCAGGCGACAGGGGAACCCGGGGAGCTGTTTTTT. This translates into CASSQDQATGEPGELFF.

Comment on this clonotype: The germline gene is not matched at one end of the junction; a read error may be the cause. The genes are TRBV7-9 and TRBJ2-2, with 7 bases lining up with TRBD2. The germline V gene has CDR1 SEHNR and CDR2 FQNEAQ (reference sequence). The CDR3 consists of 13 residues. The CDR3 bases are TGCGCCAGCAGGCAAGCTAGCGGCGGGGAGCTGTTTTTT. This codes for CASRQASGGELFF.

The chain's CDR3 is CASSQGWTSGGSAELFF. The CDR3 coding sequence is TGTGCCAGCAGCCAAGGATGGACTAGCGGGGGCTCCGCGGAGCTGTTTTTT. The gene calls are TRBV14 and TRBJ2-2; 13 bases are a match to TRBD2. V shed 1 base and J 10 bases; nucleotides not matched to a gene: 9. Germline V CDR1 and CDR2: SGHDN, FVKESK. The CDR3 is 17 residues long.

This clonotype was seen many times. This chain links TRBV4-2 with TRBJ2-7; D gene ambiguous. The CDR3 spans 13 residues. With 1 base removed from V and 7 bases from J, the gap between germline ends came to 11 bases. Germline V gene data show CDR1 as LGHNA and CDR2 as YNFKEQ. CDR3 loop: CASSQVGVPEQYF. The CDR3 DNA reads TGTGCCAGCAGCCAAGTCGGTGTCCCAGAGCAGTACTTC.

The gene calls are TRBV7-9 and TRBJ2-1; D is ambiguous. The CDR3 contains 17 residues. V shed 4 bases and J shed 3 bases, with 19 bases lying between them. CDR1 SEHNR and CDR2 FQNEAQ come from the germline V gene (reference sequence). The CDR3 is CASSSGRCRIGYNEQFF. The CDR3 nucleotides read TGTGCCAGCAGCTCCGGGCGGTGCCGGATTGGCTACAATGAGCAGTTCTTC.

The gene calls are TRBV12-3 or TRBV12-4 and TRBJ2-3, with 10 nucleotides matching TRBD2. The CDR3 has 14 residues. Unmatched junction bases numbered 11, after V lost 9 bases and J lost 8 bases. The CDR3: CASVASGRAVTQYF. The DNA of the CDR3 is TGTGCCAGTGTGGCTAGCGGGAGAGCAGTTACGCAGTATTTT.

The V call is TRBV14, the J call TRBJ1-6; possibly TRBD1 for D (5 bases). The CDR3 is made up of 14 amino acids. The V end lost 3 bases, the J end lost 5 bases, and 8 bases lay between the germline ends. CDR1 and CDR2 (germline): SGHDN, FVKESK. The CDR3, as DNA: TGTGCCAGCAGCCATTCAGGGAATAATTCACCCCTCCACTTT. This encodes CASSHSGNNSPLHF.

A note on this clonotype: One end of the junction fails to match germline, which may point to a read error. The chain uses TRBV12-3 or TRBV12-4 and TRBJ2-2; tentatively, D is TRBD1 (5 bases). CDR3 size: 13 residues. This chain's CDR3 is CASNRGSTGELFF. The CDR3 nucleotides are TGTGCCAGCAATAGGGGATCCACCGGAGAGCTGTTTTTT.

This clonotype showed up many times. The V gene is TRBV5-5, the J gene TRBJ2-7, with D uncertain. Germline V gene data show CDR1 as SGHKS and CDR2 as YYEKEE (reference sequence). This CDR3 contains 14 residues. V was trimmed by 0 bases and J by 6 bases, leaving 13 bases between them. CDR3 loop: CASSLGNSPFEQYF. DNA for the CDR3: TGTGCCAGCAGCTTGGGTAACAGTCCTTTCGAGCAGTACTTC. Full variable domain (remainder filled in from reference TRBV5-5 and TRBJ2-7): DAGVTQSPTHLIKTRGQQVTLRCSPISGHKSVSWYQQVLGQGPQFIFQYYEKEERGRGNFPDRFSARQFPNYSSELNVNALLLGDSALYLCASSLGNSPFEQYFGPGTRLTVT.

Details on this clonotype: The conserved final phenylalanine or tryptophan is absent from the CDR3, which likely points to a read error. The V gene is TRBV11-1, the J gene TRBJ2-1; TRBD2 is a possible D gene (6 bases). This CDR3 spans 15 amino acids. Germline V lookup: CDR1 SGHAT, CDR2 FQDESV (reference sequence). CDR3 loop: CVSSLDGIGGNEQFL. CDR3 sequence (DNA): TGTGTCAGCAGCTTAGATGGTATCGGGGGAAATGAGCAGTTCCTC.

A word on this clonotype: This may be a read error: a much more frequent sequence differs by one nucleotide. V is TRBV4-2 and J is TRBJ1-1; D not resolved. This CDR3 has 17 residues. V was trimmed by 1 base and J by 0 bases, leaving 15 bases between them. Germline loops: CDR1 LGHNA, CDR2 YNFKEQ. CDR3 nucleotides: TGTGCCAGCAGCCAAGTCCAGGACGGAAGAATGAACACTGAAGCTTTCTTT. Translation gives CASSQVQDGRMNTEAFF.

The rearrangement links TRBV5-1 to TRBJ2-6; D possibly uses TRBD1 or TRBD2 (5 bases each). This CDR3 has 18 amino acids. CDR1 and CDR2 (germline): SGHRS, YFSETQ. V gave up 0 bases and J gave up 0 bases, with 13 bases separating them. This CDR3 is CASSLAGGAVSGANVLTF. The CDR3 DNA reads as TGCGCCAGCAGCTTGGCTGGGGGAGCCGTCTCTGGGGCCAACGTCCTGACTTTC. Drawing the rest from reference TRBV5-1 and TRBJ2-6, the complete variable domain is KAGVTQTPRYLIKTRGQQVTLSCSPISGHRSVSWYQQTPGQGLQFLFEYFSETQRNKGNFPGRFSGRQFSNSRSEMNVSTLELGDSALYLCASSLAGGAVSGANVLTFGAGSRLTVL.

J is TRBJ2-1 and V is TRBV29-1, with 10 bases that match TRBD1. Losses at the gene ends were 6 bases for V and 8 bases for J; bases not matched to a gene: 13. Per germline, CDR1 SQVTM and CDR2 ANQGSEA. CDR3 length equals 15 residues. CDR3 protein: CSVEPTGGISDEQFF. CDR3 DNA: TGCAGCGTCGAACCGACAGGGGGCATTTCGGATGAGCAGTTCTTC.

The chain recombines TRBV7-8 with TRBJ1-4; D perhaps matches TRBD1 (6 bases). Trimming took 5 bases from V and 7 from J, leaving 17 bases between them. This CDR3 has 15 amino acids. Germline CDR1 is SGHVS and CDR2 is FQNEAQ. In DNA, the CDR3 is TGTGCCAGCAGCATAGGAACAGGGAGGGTTGAAAAACTGTTTTTT. It is translated as CASSIGTGRVEKLFF.

About this clonotype: One base away lies a much larger clone, so this may be a sequencing read error. The chain has TRBV6-2 or TRBV6-3 and TRBJ2-7, with a weak D call TRBD2 (5 bases). The CDR3 extends over 15 amino acids. The germline gives CDR1 MNHEY, CDR2 SVGEGT. This CDR3 reads CTSSSPAAEPYEQYF. For the CDR3, the DNA is TGTACCAGCAGTTCCCCCGCAGCGGAGCCCTACGAGCAGTACTTC.

This clonotype has ten or more counts. The chain is built from TRBV29-1 and TRBJ1-2, with 8 bases lining up with TRBD1. V was pared by 6 bases and J by 4 bases, with 7 bases of the junction left unmatched. The CDR3 length is 13 residues. CDR1 is SQVTM, CDR2 ANQGSEA, per germline. CDR3 loop: CSVRSGGAYGYTF. CDR3 DNA sequence: TGCAGCGTCCGATCAGGGGGCGCCTATGGCTACACCTTC.

V and J are TRBV11-2 and TRBJ2-2; TRBD1 aligns across 7 bases. This CDR3 contains 16 residues. V lost 5 bases to trimming and J lost 1 base; unmatched junction nucleotides: 7. CDR1 and CDR2 (germline): SGHAT, FQNNGV. CDR3 in amino acids: CASSHNRGGNTGELFF. CDR3 bases: TGTGCCAGCAGCCATAACAGGGGCGGGAACACCGGGGAGCTGTTTTTT.

About this clonotype itself: Because the CDR3 is missing its conserved closing phenylalanine or tryptophan, this is likely a read error. This chain links TRBV11-2 with TRBJ2-3; D may be TRBD2 (6 bases). The CDR3 covers 17 residues. Between the trimmed V and J ends, which lost 2 bases and 4 bases, there was a span of 19 bases. CDR1 and CDR2 (germline): SGHAT, FQNNGV. CDR3 amino acids: CASSLTFGRPRADTQYL. DNA for the CDR3: TGTGCCAGCAGCTTAACATTTGGGAGGCCGAGGGCAGATACGCAGTATCTT.